This T cell receptor (beta chain) was observed in a study of cytotoxic CD8 clonotypes in ibrutinib-treated CLL. Method: immunoSEQ multiplex PCR; TCRdb's copy keeps in-frame clones and lacks some. The repertoire has fewer than 400,000 clones, 67% of them found once; the top ten carry 5% to 6.5%. V gave up 3 bases and J gave up 3 bases, with 10 bases separating them. The CDR3 has 13 amino acids. CDR1 and CDR2 (germline): SGDLS, YYNGEE. Regarding this clone: Its antigen is still unknown.

Study findings and constraints: Treatment left the uncommon public clonotypes either contracted or stable in frequency.

Specimen: PBMCs, collected after 36 months of ibrutinib treatment. This TCR was sampled from a human donor with chronic lymphocytic leukemia. The chain couples TRBV9 to TRBJ2-7; TRBD1 might be the D (6 bases). CDR3 sequence (DNA): TGTGCCAGCAGCGGCGGACAGCTCTACGAGCAGTACTTC. Translation: CASSGGQLYEQYF.